This T cell receptor (beta chain) was retrieved from a study of tumor-infiltrating lymphocytes in primary liver carcinoma. Making TCR beta cDNA involved approximately 0.5 ug total RNA and a constant-region primer. Nested multiplex PCR, run for three rounds with slightly modified ARM-PCR, yielded TCR beta libraries. The first two PCR rounds used TRBV1-TRBV30 forward primers with a C-beta reverse primer, 10 to 11 cycles each. Using its own MiXCR run on the multiplex PCR reads, TCRdb lists one record per CDR3 protein. The sample includes 310,000 or so distinct CDR3 sequences, approximately 54% of them seen just once. This clonotype showed up just a few times. Germline CDR1 reads GTSNPN; CDR2 reads SVGIG (reference sequence). V lost 1 base and J 12 bases, leaving 19 bases between the germline ends. This CDR3 has 14 residues. It was unsorted whole blood that yielded blood RNA, and germline DNA was also extracted.

The material sequenced was peripheral blood. This TCR was sampled from a woman in her twenties or thirties with primary liver carcinoma and hepatitis B virus infection. The chain has TRBV30 and TRBJ1-5, with D hard to call. CDR3 residues: CAWSGTLRSSRQHF. The CDR3 DNA follows: TGTGCCTGGAGTGGCACCCTCAGGTCAAGTCGCCAGCATTTT.